A selection of T cell receptor beta chains follows, all from one sample in a study of Graves' ophthalmopathy and Graves' hyperthyroidism. MiXCR, run by TCRdb on the multiplex PCR reads, gives a single entry per CDR3 protein. The sample includes 40,000 to 50,000 distinct CDR3 sequences, approximately 52% of them seen just once. Sequenced input: peripheral blood. All receptors come from an adult man with Graves' ophthalmopathy. Both conserved end residues are part of each CDR3. D genes are given only for firm matches. For some rows the clone size is stated as once, few or many, or as a class when expanded; others skip it.

D gene: TRBD1; CDR3 length: 14; V gene: TRBV15; clone size: .; J gene: TRBJ1-4; CDR3 protein: CATSRTGSGEKLFF; CDR3 DNA: TGTGCCACCAGCAGGACAGGGTCAGGTGAAAAACTGTTTTTT
D gene: TRBD2; CDR3 length: 15; V gene: TRBV5-1; clone size: .; J gene: TRBJ2-1; CDR3 protein: CASRGTSGGTPEQFF; CDR3 DNA: TGCGCCAGCAGAGGGACTAGCGGGGGCACCCCTGAGCAGTTCTTC
D gene: .; CDR3 length: 12; V gene: TRBV20-1; clone size: .; J gene: TRBJ2-2; CDR3 protein: CSAQRAAGELFF; CDR3 DNA: TGCAGTGCCCAGAGGGCTGCCGGGGAGCTGTTTTTT
D gene: TRBD2; CDR3 length: 12; V gene: TRBV20-1; clone size: .; J gene: TRBJ2-5; CDR3 protein: CSALAGAQTQYF; CDR3 DNA: TGCAGTGCTCTAGCGGGAGCTCAGACCCAGTACTTC
D gene: .; CDR3 length: 15; V gene: TRBV12-3/TRBV12-4; clone size: many; J gene: TRBJ1-2; CDR3 protein: CASSSGRRPNYGYTF; CDR3 DNA: TGTGCCAGCAGTTCAGGACGGAGACCTAACTATGGCTACACCTTC
D gene: TRBD1; CDR3 length: 17; V gene: TRBV7-2; clone size: .; J gene: TRBJ2-2; CDR3 protein: CASSLGQGATNTGELFF; CDR3 DNA: TGTGCCAGCAGCTTAGGACAGGGGGCGACGAACACCGGGGAGCTGTTTTTT
D gene: TRBD1; CDR3 length: 15; V gene: TRBV6-6; clone size: .; J gene: TRBJ2-5; CDR3 protein: CASGSGTGVLETQYF; CDR3 DNA: TGTGCCAGCGGTTCCGGGACAGGGGTCTTGGAGACCCAGTACTTC
D gene: .; CDR3 length: 13; V gene: TRBV3-1; clone size: many; J gene: TRBJ2-5; CDR3 protein: CASSQGVQETQYF; CDR3 DNA: TGTGCCAGCAGCCAGGGGGTCCAAGAGACCCAGTACTTC
D gene: .; CDR3 length: 15; V gene: TRBV7-3; clone size: .; J gene: TRBJ2-3; CDR3 protein: CASSLRGAKIDTQYF; CDR3 DNA: TGTGCCAGCAGCTTACGAGGGGCGAAAATAGATACGCAGTATTTT
D gene: TRBD2; CDR3 length: 15; V gene: TRBV5-5; clone size: many; J gene: TRBJ2-7; CDR3 protein: CASSPPGTRGHEQYF; CDR3 DNA: TGTGCCAGCAGCCCTCCCGGGACTAGGGGACACGAGCAGTACTTC
D gene: TRBD2; CDR3 length: 18; V gene: TRBV6-2/TRBV6-3; clone size: many; J gene: TRBJ2-1; CDR3 protein: CASSYKLAGFRSYNEQFF; CDR3 DNA: TGTGCCAGCAGTTACAAACTAGCGGGATTCCGCTCCTACAATGAGCAGTTCTTC
D gene: .; CDR3 length: 14; V gene: TRBV28; clone size: many; J gene: TRBJ1-4; CDR3 protein: CASSSQGMREKLFF; CDR3 DNA: TGTGCCAGCAGTTCACAGGGTATGCGGGAAAAACTGTTTTTT
D gene: .; CDR3 length: 14; V gene: TRBV5-5; clone size: many; J gene: TRBJ1-5; CDR3 protein: CASSLMQGGQPQHF; CDR3 DNA: TGTGCCAGCAGCTTGATGCAGGGCGGGCAGCCCCAGCATTTT
D gene: .; CDR3 length: 12; V gene: TRBV19; clone size: .; J gene: TRBJ2-3; CDR3 protein: CASSQGGVTQYF; CDR3 DNA: TGTGCCAGTAGCCAAGGGGGGGTTACGCAGTATTTT
D gene: .; CDR3 length: 12; V gene: TRBV25-1; clone size: .; J gene: TRBJ1-1; CDR3 protein: CASSNRDTEAFF; CDR3 DNA: TGTGCCAGCAGTAACAGGGACACTGAAGCTTTCTTT
D gene: .; CDR3 length: 12; V gene: TRBV16; clone size: many; J gene: TRBJ1-1; CDR3 protein: CASSQSNGKAFF; CDR3 DNA: TGTGCCAGCAGCCAATCAAACGGTAAAGCTTTCTTT